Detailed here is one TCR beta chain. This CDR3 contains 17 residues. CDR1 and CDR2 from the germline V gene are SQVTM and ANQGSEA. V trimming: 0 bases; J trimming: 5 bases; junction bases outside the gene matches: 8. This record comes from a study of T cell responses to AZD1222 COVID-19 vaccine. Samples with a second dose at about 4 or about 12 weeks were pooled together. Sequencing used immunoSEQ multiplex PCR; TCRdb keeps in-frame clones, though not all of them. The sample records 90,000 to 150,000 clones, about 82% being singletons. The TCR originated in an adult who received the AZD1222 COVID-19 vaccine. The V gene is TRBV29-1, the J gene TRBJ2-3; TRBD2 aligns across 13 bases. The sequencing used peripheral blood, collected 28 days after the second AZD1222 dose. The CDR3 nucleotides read TGCAGCGTTGAAGATGTCACTAGCGGGAGGGCCATAGATACGCAGTATTTT. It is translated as CSVEDVTSGRAIDTQYF.